Listed here are 2 T cell receptor beta chains from one sample, sequenced in a study of CD8 T cells in Susac syndrome. With random hexamers, reverse transcription was performed on roughly 0.5 to 1 ug of RNA. In TCRdb, the immunoSEQ multiplex PCR reads were re-called with MiXCR into one record per CDR3 protein. The sample lists hundreds of thousands of distinct CDR3 sequences, about 85% occurring once. Sequencing was carried out using CD8+ T cells from PBMCs. The receptors come from a human donor with multiple sclerosis.

The V and J genes are TRBV30 and TRBJ2-3; a possible D gene is TRBD2 (5 bases). The CDR3 consists of 13 residues. With 4 bases removed from V and 3 bases from J, the gap between germline ends came to 11 bases. Per the germline V gene, CDR1 is GTSNPN and CDR2 is SVGIG (reference sequence). DNA for the CDR3: TGTGCCTGGACGGGGAGTTGGACAGATACGCAGTATTTT. It encodes CAWTGSWTDTQYF. Filled out from reference TRBV30 and TRBJ2-3, the complete variable domain reads SQTIHQWPATLVQPVGSPLSLECTVEGTSNPNLYWYRQAAGRGLQLLFYSVGIGQISSEVPQNLSASRPQDRQFILSSKKLLLSDSGFYLCAWTGSWTDTQYFGPGTRLTVL.

CDR3 protein: CASSYSDTEGADTEAFF. The CDR3 nucleotides read TGTGCCAGCAGTTACTCGGATACCGAGGGGGCAGACACTGAAGCTTTCTTT. The rearrangement links TRBV6-5 to TRBJ1-1; 7 nucleotides agree with TRBD1. The CDR3 is made up of 17 amino acids. Germline V CDR1 and CDR2: MNHEY, SVGAGI. With 0 bases clipped from V and 3 bases from J, the junction kept 10 bases outside the gene matches.